The 9 T cell receptor beta chains below were found in one sample sequenced in a study of T-cell reconstitution after alpha-beta-depleted transplantation in children. Using unique molecular identifiers, the investigators prepared the TCRbeta library. MiXCR, run by TCRdb on the PCR reads, gives a single entry per CDR3 protein. The sample contains about 420,000 distinct CDR3 sequences, 11% of which appear only once. Sequences were derived from PBMCs from the stem cell graft donor, sampled from the stem cell graft. The receptors come from a human donor who donated a stem cell graft to a child with acute myeloid leukemia.

This clonotype was detected a few times. V gene TRBV12-3 or TRBV12-4 combines with J gene TRBJ1-3; possible D gene TRBD1, 5 bases. This CDR3 is 17 amino acids long. The V end was cut by 6 bases, the J end by 4 bases, with 22 bases between. The CDR3 loop is CASRTHPVRASGNTIYF. CDR3 nucleotides: TGTGCCAGCAGGACTCACCCCGTCAGGGCTTCCGGAAACACCATATATTTT.

V gene TRBV6-5 combines with J gene TRBJ2-1, with D possibly matching TRBD2 (6 bases). Germline V gene lookup returns CDR1 MNHEY and CDR2 SVGAGI. The CDR3 has 16 residues. V shed 2 bases and J shed 4 bases, with 15 bases lying between them. The CDR3 loop reads CASSYAGGAGYNEQFF. CDR3 DNA: TGTGCCAGCAGTTACGCCGGGGGTGCGGGGTACAATGAGCAGTTCTTC.

The rearrangement joins TRBV10-3 to TRBJ1-2; D may be TRBD1 (6 bases). The germline CDR1 and CDR2 sequences are ENHRY and SYGVKD. Trimming shortened V by 7 bases and J by 1 base, and 10 bases separated the two germline ends. This CDR3 spans 13 amino acids. The CDR3 protein is CAIKADSNYGYTF. The CDR3 bases are TGTGCCATCAAGGCGGACAGTAACTATGGCTACACCTTC.

This clonotype showed up just a few times. The chain links TRBV29-1 to TRBJ2-5; TRBD1 or TRBD2 may be the D gene (5 bases each). CDR3 length: 14 residues. Deletions cut 7 bases from V and 5 bases from J, with 20 bases between. Germline V gene lookup returns CDR1 SQVTM and CDR2 ANQGSEA. CDR3 sequence reads: CSAPSASRGETQYF. The CDR3 nucleotides are TGCAGCGCCCCCTCGGCGAGTCGGGGCGAGACCCAGTACTTC.

Comment on this clonotype: Mismatch with germline at one junction end may stem from a read error. This chain links TRBV28 with TRBJ1-5; no clear D gene. The CDR3 runs 14 residues. Germline V gene data show CDR1 as MDHEN and CDR2 as SYDVKM. The CDR3: CASSLSPRPGGSGF. The DNA for the CDR3 is TGTGCCAGCAGTTTATCACCCCGGCCTGGCGGCTCGGGTTTT.

J is TRBJ2-6 and V is TRBV9; no clear D gene. CDR1 is SGDLS, CDR2 YYNGEE, per germline. V lost 4 bases and J 3 bases, leaving 14 bases between the germline ends. This CDR3 contains 16 residues. The CDR3 is CASSRRPGFGANVLTF. In nucleotides, the CDR3 is TGTGCCAGCAGCAGGCGCCCGGGCTTTGGGGCCAACGTCCTGACTTTC.

The rearrangement uses TRBV5-1 and TRBJ1-2, with D uncertain. V was shortened by 4 bases and J by 4 bases, with 17 bases between the two germline ends. Germline V lookup: CDR1 SGHRS, CDR2 YFSETQ. The CDR3 is made up of 15 amino acids. CDR3 sequence: CASSGSPTEGYGYTF. CDR3 DNA sequence: TGCGCCAGCAGCGGCTCCCCCACAGAGGGCTATGGCTACACCTTC.

J is TRBJ2-4 and V is TRBV18, with 10 nucleotides matching TRBD2. Germline-derived CDR1 and CDR2 are KGHSH and LQKENI. The CDR3 totals 18 residues. V trimming: 0 bases; J trimming: 1 base; junction bases outside the gene matches: 6. The CDR3: CASSPPTLAGVAKNIQYF. The DNA of the CDR3 is TGTGCCAGCTCACCACCGACTCTAGCGGGAGTTGCCAAAAACATTCAGTACTTC.

The J gene is TRBJ1-3, the V gene TRBV4-2; tentatively, D is TRBD1 (6 bases). Germline assignment: CDR1 LGHNA and CDR2 YNFKEQ. The CDR3 totals 16 residues. V was clipped by 0 bases and J by 4 bases, with 13 bases between them. The CDR3, as DNA: TGTGCCAGCAGCCAAGATTTGTTAGGGGGAGGAAACACCATATATTTT. It specifies CASSQDLLGGGNTIYF.